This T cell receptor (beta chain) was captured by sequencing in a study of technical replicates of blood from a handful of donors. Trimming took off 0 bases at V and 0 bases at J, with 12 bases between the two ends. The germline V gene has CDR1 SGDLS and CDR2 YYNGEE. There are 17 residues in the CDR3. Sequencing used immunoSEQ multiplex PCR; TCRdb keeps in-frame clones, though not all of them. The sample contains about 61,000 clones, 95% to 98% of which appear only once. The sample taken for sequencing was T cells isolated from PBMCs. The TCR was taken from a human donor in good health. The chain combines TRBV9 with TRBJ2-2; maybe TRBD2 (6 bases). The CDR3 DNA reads TGTGCCAGCAGCGTAGCTTGGGCGGGGACGAACACCGGGGAGCTGTTTTTT. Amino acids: CASSVAWAGTNTGELFF.